The source of this T cell receptor (beta chain) is a study of cytomegalovirus exposure and HLA in healthy donors (dated by TCRdb to about 2017). Background on the whole study: In an earlier analysis of several hundred of the donors, approximately 300 Gb of sequence data and about 110 million unique TCR beta sequences from 150 million to 200 million T cells were reported. An early release covering about 600 HLA-typed donors comprised about 290 gigabases of sequencing data and approximately 80 million unique TCR sequences. Among the roughly 410 genotyped donors, approximately 81% belonged to the genetic ancestry cluster associated with self-reported Caucasian donors. The study aimed to test whether cataloging public T cell receptors could reveal signatures of past pathogen exposure. The study profiled the T cell repertoires of more than 500 subjects by immunosequencing and related them to cytomegalovirus serostatus. Along with the roughly 700-subject first cohort, a separate validation cohort of more than 90 different subjects was used. To predict cytomegalovirus infection status, the study combined high-throughput TCR immunosequencing, statistical association of individual TCRs with disease status, and machine learning. To study patterns of TCR occurrence, a later analysis re-analyzed previously published TCR beta repertoires from 700 or so donors and added high-resolution HLA genotyping. Rather than drawing on any new phenotypic data, the later analysis identified candidate immune exposures from TCR beta sequences and the way those sequences occurred across donors. In an earlier analysis of a few hundred of the donors, high-throughput TCR beta sequencing was used to judge whether each TCR beta V gene segment behaved as functional or pseudogenic. Donor age, sex, ethnicity and CMV serostatus were compiled together with the repertoire data. A later genetic analysis took genome-wide SNP genotypes for 398 of the 666 donors and used that subset as a discovery cohort. All discovery cohort repertoires had been generated using a single sequencing platform. Both class I and class II loci were covered by HLA typing, at four-digit resolution. Typing coverage differed by locus: A, B, C, DRB1 and DQB1 were typed in about 629-630 donors, DQA1 in about 550, DPA1 in some 610, and DPB1 in 450 to 480. Roughly five DR-DQ haplotypes were handled as single units for association and clustering, since linkage in the cohort was strong. Across approximately 420 genotyped donors of the cohort, an average of approximately 200,000 unique TCR beta nucleotide sequences per donor were sequenced, and roughly a sixth of those sequences were non-productive.

Library preparation was by the immunoSEQ multiplex PCR assay. For the multiplex PCR, a mixture combining 60 forward primers for TCR Vbeta segments and 13 reverse primers for TCR Jbeta segments was used. The CDR3 region of rearranged TCR beta genes was amplified from genomic DNA by a multiplex PCR assay. The amplified TCR beta libraries were sequenced on the Illumina HiSeq System as 87-base-pair reads. From the authors' description of their analysis: A later analysis tallied 70 million to 100 million unique TCR beta chains across the 666 repertoires, and about 12 million of those chains were shared by two or more donors. Raw reads were error-corrected and collapsed into unique sequences by a nearest-neighbor algorithm in which closely related sequences were merged to remove PCR and sequencing errors. V, D and J gene segments were assigned by aligning CDR3 sequences to IMGT reference sequences. Each retained sequence needed at least a six-nucleotide match to both a V gene segment and a J gene segment. Rearrangements were called productive when the CDR3 lacked stop codons and stayed in frame with V and J; all others were non-productive. CDR3 was defined according to IMGT convention as the region running from the second conserved V-encoded cysteine to the conserved J-encoded phenylalanine. In an earlier analysis of around 640 of the donors, sequences lacking an unambiguous match to a single V gene segment were excluded. An earlier analysis of several hundred of the donors classified V segments as functional when productive rearrangements were above 56.7% and as segregating when the standard deviation between donors was above 5%. A statistical classification framework was built for diagnosing cytomegalovirus status from the catalog of TCR beta chain sequences. In a later analysis, V and J genes were assigned by comparing TCR nucleotide sequences against IMGT/GENE-DB human TR gene sequences. Using the TCRdist pipeline, a later analysis assigned CDR3 sequences along with most-parsimonious VDJ recombination scenarios. A later analysis defined each TCR beta chain by its CDR3 amino acid sequence plus V-gene family, and excluded reads lacking a unique V-gene family. A later analysis removed 592 highly shared, low-generation-probability nucleotide sequences to deal with suspected cross-contamination and a sequencing artifact. A later analysis calculated a clonal expansion index for each public chain from normalized within-repertoire ranks of inferred template counts. In a later analysis, generation probabilities were computed with a VDJ recombination model fitted to out-of-frame rearrangements, and the resulting probabilities were checked against IGoR. Hypergeometric tests were used in a later analysis to score TCR-TCR, TCR-HLA and TCR-CMV co-occurrence, with a repertoire-size bias correction applied to the TCR pairs. A later analysis estimated false discovery rates by permuting HLA or CMV assignments 20 times. In a later analysis, co-occurring TCRs were grouped with DBSCAN, and TCRdist sequence similarity was added when clustering was performed within HLA-allele-positive subsets. Repertoires with fewer than 30,000 or more than 120,000 public chains were left out of co-occurrence clustering, as were five repertoires with anomalous nucleotide sharing. TCRdb took this table from immuneACCESS and kept in-frame rearrangements with V and J called. Such tables lack part of the clones; where checked against another copy, unresolved V genes explain under half of the gap, and the rest is unexplained. The DNA gave D and trimming, while V, J and clone size come from that table. In all, the sample holds tens of thousands of clones, and 78% of those were seen once. The biggest ten clones account for around 5.4% of the sample.

Worth noting for this clone: Its recognized antigen is unknown. There are no base qualities to consult, and no much larger clone falls within one base.

The cohort comprised several hundred healthy bone marrow donors. At the time of sampling, every cohort member was nominally healthy, though immune exposures that went unrecorded were likely present. The donor was CMV seropositive and was included in the group of about 290 seropositive cohort members. A peripheral blood sample was provided by each donor, and peripheral blood mononuclear cells were used for TCR beta sequencing. The Qiagen DNeasy Blood Extraction Kit was used to extract genomic DNA from the blood cell samples. The germline V gene specifies MDHEN as CDR1 and SYDVKM as CDR2. Counted from cysteine to phenylalanine, this CDR3 has 13 amino acids. Only CDR3 DNA remains: 39 bases, in frame from the first base. Overall results and qualifications from the work: A total of 150 to 200 TCR beta chains were listed by the study as associated with cytomegalovirus. When HLA alleles, especially DR and DQ, strongly co-occurred, TCR associations were difficult to assign to individual alleles. Because counts were too low, fewer than 20 rarely observed V segments, including chromosome 9 orphons, were excluded from the earlier analysis of fewer than 650 of the donors. The classifier was reported to diagnose cytomegalovirus status with high specificity and sensitivity in both the original and validation cohorts. A later analysis reported that several top co-occurrence clusters appeared linked to parvovirus B19, influenza, CMV and Epstein-Barr virus. A later analysis associated 16,951 TCR beta sequences with specific HLA alleles at a false discovery rate of 0.05. The authors suggested that the approach could potentially be generalized to other disease states and immunological phenotypes. A few of the identified cytomegalovirus-associated TCR beta chains were confirmed in vitro to be specific for cytomegalovirus antigens. While some public TCRs were present in many individuals, most TCR sequences turned up only very rarely across donors. The only immune exposure information available for the cohort was CMV serostatus. A further reported finding was that TCR beta sequences accurately predicted the HLA-A and HLA-B alleles for most subjects in the first cohort. A later analysis found that HLA-associated TCR beta chains were more clonally expanded and had lower generation probabilities than equally common non-associated chains. In a later analysis, TCR association rates were found to vary across HLA loci, with the most associated TCRs seen for DRB1 alleles and the fewest for HLA-C alleles. Presence/absence analyses assumed roughly uniform sequencing depth across donors, an assumption that may not hold. Compared with the roughly 670-donor mean, donors in an Asian-associated ancestry cluster had fewer N-insertions in productive TCRs, according to a later genetic analysis. A later analysis found that most CMV-associated TCR beta chains appeared HLA-restricted, with HLA associations seemingly driven largely by CMV exposure. The cohort was sequenced for TCR beta chains only, and without alpha or paired-chain data the features that could be detected were limited. An association between a missense DCLRE1C variant and V-gene and J-gene trimming of TCR beta chains was found in a later genetic analysis and replicated in an independent cohort. Correlated functional status among segregating V segments might be attributable to linkage disequilibrium, but an unknown experimental factor could not be ruled out. The sequencing pipeline was judged likely to have produced a cluster of highly shared sequence variants as a technical artifact. In an earlier analysis of some 500 of the donors, most TCR beta V segments were observed in productive rearrangements about 87% or about 30% of the time, broadly matching IMGT annotations. Some IMGT-functional V segments, including TRBV6-2 and TRBV6-3, could not be distinguished by the 87-base-pair reads and were therefore excluded. Because some donors lacked HLA typing at each locus, the association tests relied only on the typed subset.

The TCR sequence derives from a male donor in good health and CMV-seropositive. The rearrangement combines TRBV28 with TRBJ2-5, with no confident D gene call. The DNA end favors TRBJ2-7, so the J call may be wrong. The specimen was PBMCs. The sequence in DNA is TGTGCCAGCATACCAGGCCGAGCCTACGAGCAGTACTTC. The encoded protein is CASIPGRAYEQYF.